Detailed here is one T cell receptor (beta chain). Its specificity is not known. The data belong to a study of T cell clones after liver transplantation. Background on the study: Blood was drawn pre-transplant, before withdrawal, and after full or failed withdrawal.

TCRdb keeps only in-frame clones here, not all; method: immunoSEQ multiplex PCR. Of some 110,000 clones in the sample, approximately 90% were seen once. The CDR3 is 15 amino acids. Germline V lookup: CDR1 SGHDT, CDR2 YYEEEE. J gave up 6 bases and V 3 bases, and 8 bases lay outside the gene matches. Study-wide findings and caveats: The donor-reactive repertoire was only partly measurable in two subjects, lacking donor cells.

The chain is built from TRBV5-6 and TRBJ1-4; 7 nucleotides agree with TRBD1. The sample was CD4+ T cells from blood, taken 12 months after liver transplant. This clonotype originated in a human patient who received a liver transplant. Some T cells may be the graft donor's. The CDR3 nucleotides read TGTGCCAGCAGCTCCGTCCCAGGGGGTGATGAAAAACTGTTTTTT. It codes for CASSSVPGGDEKLFF. Together with reference TRBV5-6 and TRBJ1-4, the CDR3 gives the full variable domain: DAGVTQSPTHLIKTRGQQVTLRCSPKSGHDTVSWYQQALGQGPQFIFQYYEEEERQRGNFPDRFSGHQFPNYSSELNVNALLLGDSALYLCASSSVPGGDEKLFFGSGTQLSVL.